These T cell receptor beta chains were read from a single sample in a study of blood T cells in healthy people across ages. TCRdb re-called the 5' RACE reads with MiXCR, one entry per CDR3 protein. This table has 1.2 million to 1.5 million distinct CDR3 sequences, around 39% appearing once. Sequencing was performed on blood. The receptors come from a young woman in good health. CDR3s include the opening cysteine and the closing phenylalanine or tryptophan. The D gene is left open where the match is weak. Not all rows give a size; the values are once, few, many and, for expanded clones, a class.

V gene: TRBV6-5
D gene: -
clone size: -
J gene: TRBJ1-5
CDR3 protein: CASRPQGNSNQPQHF
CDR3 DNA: TGTGCCAGCAGACCTCAGGGGAATAGCAATCAGCCCCAGCATTTT

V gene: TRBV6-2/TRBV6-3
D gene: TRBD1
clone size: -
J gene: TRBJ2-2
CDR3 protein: CASSYPGRGPTGELFF
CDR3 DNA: TGTGCCAGCAGTTACCCAGGCAGGGGGCCTACCGGGGAGCTGTTTTTT

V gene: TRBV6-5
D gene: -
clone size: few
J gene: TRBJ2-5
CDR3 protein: CASNNGAAQETQYF
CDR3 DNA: TGTGCCAGCAATAACGGGGCAGCTCAAGAGACCCAGTACTTC

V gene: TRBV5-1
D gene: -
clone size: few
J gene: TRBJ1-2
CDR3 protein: CASSPIQGKGNYGYTF
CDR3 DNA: TGCGCCAGCAGCCCCATACAGGGAAAGGGGAACTATGGCTACACCTTC

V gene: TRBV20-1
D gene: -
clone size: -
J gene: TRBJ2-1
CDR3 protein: CSGRVGRETQFF
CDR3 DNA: TGCAGCGGCAGGGTAGGGAGAGAGACCCAGTTCTTC

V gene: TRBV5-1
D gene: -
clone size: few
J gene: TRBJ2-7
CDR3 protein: CASSLGDSGEQYF
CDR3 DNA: TGCGCCAGCAGCTTGGGGGACTCTGGCGAGCAGTACTTC

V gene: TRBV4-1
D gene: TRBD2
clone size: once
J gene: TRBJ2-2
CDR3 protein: CASSQDQRGLLKYTGELFF
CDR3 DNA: TGCGCCAGCAGCCAAGATCAGCGGGGATTACTGAAGTACACCGGGGAGCTGTTTTTT

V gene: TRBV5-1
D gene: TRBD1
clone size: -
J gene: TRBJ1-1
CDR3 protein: CASSQRQGVNTEAFF
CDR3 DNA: TGCGCCAGCAGCCAAAGACAGGGGGTGAACACTGAAGCTTTCTTT

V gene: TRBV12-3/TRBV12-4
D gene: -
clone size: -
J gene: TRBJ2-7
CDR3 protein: CASRPGGGRTYEQYF
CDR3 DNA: TGTGCCAGCAGGCCGGGGGGCGGGAGAACCTACGAGCAGTACTTC

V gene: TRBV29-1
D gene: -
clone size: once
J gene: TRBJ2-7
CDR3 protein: CSVGLGGYEQYF
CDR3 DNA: TGCAGCGTCGGCCTAGGAGGCTACGAGCAGTACTTC

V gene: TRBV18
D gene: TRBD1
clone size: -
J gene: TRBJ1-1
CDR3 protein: CASSPVGQDIKAFF
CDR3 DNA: TGTGCCAGCTCACCAGTGGGACAGGATATTAAAGCTTTCTTT

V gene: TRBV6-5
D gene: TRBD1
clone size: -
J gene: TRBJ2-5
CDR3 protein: CASSYSGTGVSQETQYF
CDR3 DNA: TGTGCCAGCAGTTACTCAGGGACAGGGGTCTCCCAAGAGACCCAGTACTTC

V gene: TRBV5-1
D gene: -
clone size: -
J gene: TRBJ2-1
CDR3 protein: CASSLVFPGSGQGGEQFF
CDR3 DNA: TGCGCCAGCAGCTTGGTTTTCCCTGGTAGCGGTCAAGGAGGGGAGCAGTTCTTC

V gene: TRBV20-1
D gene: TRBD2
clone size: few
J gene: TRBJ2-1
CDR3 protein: CSALSRGAGGVDEQFF
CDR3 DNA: TGCAGTGCCCTTTCAAGGGGAGCGGGGGGAGTGGATGAGCAGTTCTTC

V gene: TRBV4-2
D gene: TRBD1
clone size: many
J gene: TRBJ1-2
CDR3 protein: CASSQSGQGADSYGYTF
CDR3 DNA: TGTGCCAGCAGCCAATCGGGACAGGGAGCGGATAGCTATGGCTACACCTTC

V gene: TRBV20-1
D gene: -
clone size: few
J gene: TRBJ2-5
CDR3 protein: CSAVSRGRQETQYF
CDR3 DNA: TGCAGTGCGGTGTCTCGGGGGCGGCAAGAGACCCAGTACTTC

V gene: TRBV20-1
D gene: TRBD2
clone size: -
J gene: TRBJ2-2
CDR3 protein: CSARARGTSSAGELFF
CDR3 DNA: TGCAGTGCTAGAGCGCGCGGGACTAGTTCGGCCGGGGAGCTGTTTTTT

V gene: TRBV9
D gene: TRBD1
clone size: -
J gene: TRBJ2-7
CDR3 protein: CASSVEGTGFSYEQYF
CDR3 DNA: TGTGCCAGCAGCGTAGAGGGGACAGGCTTCTCCTACGAGCAGTACTTC

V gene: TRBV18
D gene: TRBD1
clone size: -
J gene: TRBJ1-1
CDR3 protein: CASSTGLSTEAFF
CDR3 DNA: TGTGCCAGCTCGACAGGGTTAAGCACTGAAGCTTTCTTT

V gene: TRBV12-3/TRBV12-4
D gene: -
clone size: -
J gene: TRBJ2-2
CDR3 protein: CASTFGPENTGELFF
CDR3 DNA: TGTGCCAGCACCTTTGGTCCGGAGAACACCGGGGAGCTGTTTTTT

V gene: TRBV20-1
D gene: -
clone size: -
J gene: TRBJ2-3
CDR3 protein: CSAVSGTITTDTQYF
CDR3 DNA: TGCAGTGCGGTATCCGGGACGATTACCACAGATACGCAGTATTTT

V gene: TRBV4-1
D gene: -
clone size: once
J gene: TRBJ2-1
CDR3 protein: CASSQDQSGSNEQFF
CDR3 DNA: TGCGCCAGCAGCCAAGATCAATCGGGGAGCAATGAGCAGTTCTTC

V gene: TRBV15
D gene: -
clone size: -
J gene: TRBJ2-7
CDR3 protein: CATSSSLGPAYEQYF
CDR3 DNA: TGTGCCACCAGCAGCTCCCTCGGGCCGGCCTACGAGCAGTACTTC

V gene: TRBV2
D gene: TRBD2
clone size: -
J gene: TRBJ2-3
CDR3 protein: CASSAAGLAGIDTQYF
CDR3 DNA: TGTGCCAGCAGTGCTGCGGGACTAGCGGGAATAGATACGCAGTATTTT

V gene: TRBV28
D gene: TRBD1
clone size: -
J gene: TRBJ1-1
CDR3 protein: CASSLTGGTVGMAFF
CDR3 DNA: TGTGCCAGCAGTCTCACAGGGGGGACCGTCGGAATGGCTTTCTTT

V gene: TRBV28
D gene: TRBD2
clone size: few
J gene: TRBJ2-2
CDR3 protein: CASGGDWTSLRTGELFF
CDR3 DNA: TGTGCCAGCGGGGGCGATTGGACTAGCCTTAGGACCGGGGAGCTGTTTTTT

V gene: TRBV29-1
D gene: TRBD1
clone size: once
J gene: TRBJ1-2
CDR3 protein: CSVERVTGARYGYTF
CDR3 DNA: TGCAGCGTTGAAAGGGTGACAGGGGCTAGGTATGGCTACACCTTC

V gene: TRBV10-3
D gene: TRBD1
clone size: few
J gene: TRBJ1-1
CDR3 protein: CAIWDRGLGNTEAFF
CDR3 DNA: TGTGCCATCTGGGACAGGGGGCTTGGAAACACTGAAGCTTTCTTT

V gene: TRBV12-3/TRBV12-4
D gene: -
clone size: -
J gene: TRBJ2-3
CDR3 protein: CASSWTATDTQYF
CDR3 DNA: TGTGCCAGCAGTTGGACAGCAACAGATACGCAGTATTTT

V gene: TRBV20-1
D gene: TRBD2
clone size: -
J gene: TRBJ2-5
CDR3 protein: CSARMGLASQETQYF
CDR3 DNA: TGCAGTGCTAGGATGGGACTAGCGAGCCAAGAGACCCAGTACTTC

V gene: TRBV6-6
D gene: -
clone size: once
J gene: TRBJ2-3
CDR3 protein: CASSLSPQGGNQPQYF
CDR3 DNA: TGTGCCAGCAGCCTATCTCCACAGGGTGGCAATCAGCCCCAGTATTTT

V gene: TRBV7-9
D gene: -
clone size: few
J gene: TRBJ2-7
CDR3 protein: CASSMPPGRISYEQYF
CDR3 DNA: TGTGCCAGCAGCATGCCTCCGGGACGGATTTCCTACGAGCAGTACTTC

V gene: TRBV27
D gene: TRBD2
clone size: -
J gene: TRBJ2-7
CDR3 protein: CASSFLASGSYEQYF
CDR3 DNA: TGTGCCAGCAGTTTTTTGGCTAGCGGGAGCTACGAGCAGTACTTC

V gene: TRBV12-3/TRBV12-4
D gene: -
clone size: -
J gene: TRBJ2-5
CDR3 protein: CASSTPTGIGETQYF
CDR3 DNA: TGTGCCAGCAGTACCCCCACAGGGATTGGAGAGACCCAGTACTTC

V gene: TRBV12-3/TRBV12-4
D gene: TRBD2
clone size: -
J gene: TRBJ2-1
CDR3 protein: CASSLHGGAKGNEQFF
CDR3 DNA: TGTGCCAGCAGTTTACACGGGGGGGCCAAGGGCAATGAGCAGTTCTTC

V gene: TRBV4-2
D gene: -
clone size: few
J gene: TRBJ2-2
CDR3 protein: CASSQVAGAYTGELFF
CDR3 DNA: TGTGCCAGCAGCCAAGTCGCAGGGGCCTACACCGGGGAGCTGTTTTTT

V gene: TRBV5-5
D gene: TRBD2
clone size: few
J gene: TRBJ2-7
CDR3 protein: CASSPTSGATPYEQYF
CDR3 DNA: TGTGCCAGCAGCCCGACTAGCGGAGCAACCCCCTACGAGCAGTACTTC

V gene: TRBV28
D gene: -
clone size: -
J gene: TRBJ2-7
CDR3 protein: CASRRYSAGSYEQYF
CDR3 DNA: TGTGCCAGCAGGAGATACTCCGCCGGCTCCTACGAGCAGTACTTC

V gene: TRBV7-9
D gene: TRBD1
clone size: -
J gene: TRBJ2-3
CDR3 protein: CASSPYGTAPDTQYF
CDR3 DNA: TGTGCCAGCAGCCCATATGGGACAGCCCCAGATACGCAGTATTTT

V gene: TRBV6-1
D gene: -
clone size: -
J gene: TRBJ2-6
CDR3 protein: CASSEGAGGAGANVLTF
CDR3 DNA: TGTGCCAGCAGTGAAGGGGCGGGCGGCGCTGGGGCCAACGTCCTGACTTTC

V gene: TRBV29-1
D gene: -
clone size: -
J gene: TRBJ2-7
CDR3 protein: CSVEGFTPYEQYF
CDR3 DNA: TGCAGCGTTGAGGGTTTTACCCCCTACGAGCAGTACTTC

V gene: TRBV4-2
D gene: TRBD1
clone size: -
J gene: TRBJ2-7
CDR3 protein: CASSHDRDRVYEQYF
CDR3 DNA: TGTGCCAGCAGCCATGACCGGGACAGAGTCTACGAGCAGTACTTC

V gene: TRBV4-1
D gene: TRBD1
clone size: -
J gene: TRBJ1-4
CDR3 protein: CASSQWDREGEKLFF
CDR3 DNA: TGCGCCAGCAGCCAATGGGACAGGGAAGGCGAAAAACTGTTTTTT

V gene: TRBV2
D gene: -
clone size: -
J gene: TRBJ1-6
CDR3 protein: CASTKESSSYNSPLHF
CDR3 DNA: TGTGCCAGCACTAAGGAGTCGAGCTCCTATAATTCACCCCTCCACTTT

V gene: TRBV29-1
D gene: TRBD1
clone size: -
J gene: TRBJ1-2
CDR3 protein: CSVPGQAYGYTF
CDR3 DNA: TGCAGCGTGCCGGGACAGGCTTACGGCTACACCTTC

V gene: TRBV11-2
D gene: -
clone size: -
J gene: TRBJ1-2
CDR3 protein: CASSLGEQGLYGYTF
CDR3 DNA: TGTGCCAGCAGCTTAGGTGAACAGGGACTCTATGGCTACACCTTC

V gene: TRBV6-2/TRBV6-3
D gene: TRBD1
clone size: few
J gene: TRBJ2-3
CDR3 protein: CASSYTVTGAFRASTDTQYF
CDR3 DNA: TGTGCCAGCAGTTACACGGTAACAGGGGCCTTTCGTGCTAGCACAGATACGCAGTATTTT

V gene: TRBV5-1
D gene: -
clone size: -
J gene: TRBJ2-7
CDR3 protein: CASSESIYNEQYF
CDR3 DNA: TGCGCCAGCAGCGAGTCTATCTACAATGAGCAGTACTTC

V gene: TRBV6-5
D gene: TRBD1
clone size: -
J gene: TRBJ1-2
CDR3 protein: CASSYANLQGVDGYTF
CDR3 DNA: TGTGCCAGCAGTTACGCCAATCTACAGGGGGTCGATGGCTACACCTTC

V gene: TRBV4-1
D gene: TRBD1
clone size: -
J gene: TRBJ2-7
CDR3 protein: CASSQARTGSSYEQYF
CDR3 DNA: TGCGCCAGCAGCCAGGCCCGGACAGGGAGCTCCTACGAGCAGTACTTC